This entry describes one TCR beta chain. Its recognized antigen is unknown. The input lacks base qualities; no much larger clone sits a single base away. V loses 4 bases, J loses 1 base, and the germline ends lie 17 bases apart. CDR1 and CDR2, looked up from the germline V gene, are SGHRS and YFSETQ. From cysteine to phenylalanine, the CDR3 is 16 amino acids long. Only the CDR3 DNA stays, 48 bases, in frame from base 1. TCRbeta CDR3 regions were amplified from genomic DNA using the immunoSEQ Assay, a bias-controlled multiplex PCR. Turning to the authors' computational methods: The number of nucleated cells in each sample was estimated by amplification of reference gene primers within the assay. To quantify the absolute abundance of each unique TCRbeta CDR3 rearrangement, sequence reads were collapsed and filtered. For each sample, productive Simpson clonality was calculated by taking the square root of Simpson's diversity index across productive rearrangements. Imported from immuneACCESS, the table was reduced by TCRdb to in-frame sequences with V and J called. These copies leave out some clones; in studies compared against another copy, an unresolved V gene accounts for under half, and the cause of the remainder is not known. V and J calls and clone size come straight from that table; D and trimming were deduced from the DNA. Here the sample has tens of thousands of clones; 88% occur a single time. The ten largest clones represent approximately 20% of the sample.

This sample stems from a study of blood T cell repertoires in COVID-19 (dated by TCRdb to the early 2020s). Notes on the research overall: Samples covering the acute and convalescent phases of COVID-19 were provided by collaborators in the United States, Italy and Spain. The material from the prospective study consisted of cDNA or gDNA derived from T cells, B-cell-depleted T cells, or PBMCs. Deeply sampled blood TCRbeta repertoires from subjects exposed to, actively infected with, or recovered from COVID-19 were included in the dataset. The repertoires were released in a freely available public database meant as a resource for research on the immune response to SARS-CoV-2. The samples were drawn from two sources: the first 160 participants of the ongoing ImmuneRACE study, and 1,200 or so subjects contributed by 6 global collaborators. The sample metadata nearly always contained a de-identified subject ID, COVID-19 status, age in years and sex. Where HLA class I and class II types were available, the types were taken from metadata supplied by the sample provider, not from assay-based typing.

Here is what the overall study found, with its caveats: The amount of clinical and demographic metadata varied by source and participant and was provided uncurated.

The collaborating institutions used their own protocols to collect whole blood in K2EDTA tubes. For TCRbeta analysis, collaborator samples were shipped as frozen whole blood, as isolated PBMCs, or as DNA extracted from either sample type. The TCR originated in a human donor in a cohort sampled during active COVID-19. Here the chain combines TRBV5-1 and TRBJ1-1; the D gene is possibly TRBD1, with 6 bases matching. Sequencing was done on a sample of peripheral blood. CDR3 loop: CASSPTLDSPNTEAFF. The sequenced DNA: TGCGCCAGCAGCCCCACCCTGGACAGCCCGAACACTGAAGCTTTCTTT.